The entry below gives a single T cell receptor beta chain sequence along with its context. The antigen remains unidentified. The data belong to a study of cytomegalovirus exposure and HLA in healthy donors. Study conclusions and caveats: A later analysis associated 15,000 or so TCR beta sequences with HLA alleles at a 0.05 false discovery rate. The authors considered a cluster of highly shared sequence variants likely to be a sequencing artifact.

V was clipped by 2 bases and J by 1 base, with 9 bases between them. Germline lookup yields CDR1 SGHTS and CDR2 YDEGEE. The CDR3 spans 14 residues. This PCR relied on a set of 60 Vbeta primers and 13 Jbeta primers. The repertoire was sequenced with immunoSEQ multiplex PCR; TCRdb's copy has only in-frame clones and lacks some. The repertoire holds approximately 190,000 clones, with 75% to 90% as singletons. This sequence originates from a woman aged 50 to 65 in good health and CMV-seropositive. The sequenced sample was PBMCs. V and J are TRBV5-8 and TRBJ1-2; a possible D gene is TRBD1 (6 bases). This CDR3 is CASSFSGVNYGYTF. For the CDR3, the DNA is TGTGCCAGCAGCTTCTCAGGGGTTAACTATGGCTACACCTTC.